These T cell receptor beta chains were read from a single sample in a study of CD8 T cells in ankylosing spondylitis. From the 5' RACE reads, TCRdb called clonotypes with MiXCR, one entry per CDR3 protein. The sample carries about 130,000 distinct CDR3 sequences, about 6.4% recorded once. Source material: blood, either unsorted or a sorted T cell fraction (not recorded which). All receptors derive from a male donor with ankylosing spondylitis or in good health (not recorded which). The CDR3 runs from the conserved cysteine through the conserved F or W. Fields, in order: J gene, clone size, V gene, D gene, CDR3 DNA, CDR3 protein. A D gene is named only where the DNA matches it firmly. Clone size is given for some rows only: seen once, a few or many times, or a class if the clone is expanded.

TRBJ1-1 many TRBV7-9 - TGTGCCAGCAGCCGGGGATCTGGTGAAGCTTTCTTT CASSRGSGEAFF
TRBJ2-7 many TRBV10-3 - TGTGCCATCAGCGCGGGACAGTACGAGCAGTACTTC CAISAGQYEQYF
TRBJ2-5 - TRBV20-1 - TGCAGTGTTGAGCGGCCTCAAGAGACCCAGTACTTC CSVERPQETQYF
TRBJ2-6 many TRBV27 - TGTGCCAGCAGTCTAACCGGGGGTGCTGGGGCCAACGTCCTGACTTTC CASSLTGGAGANVLTF
TRBJ2-1 many TRBV7-8 TRBD1 TGTGCCAGCAGCTTTCGGGACAGGGGGGGGGATGAGCAGTTCTTC CASSFRDRGGDEQFF
TRBJ1-2 few TRBV21-1 - TGTGGGGGATGGGACACGCAAAACCCATATTATGGCTACACCTTC CGGWDTQNPYYGYTF
TRBJ2-7 many TRBV14 - TGTGCCAGCAGCCTAGCGGCAGATACAGAGCAGTACTTC CASSLAADTEQYF
TRBJ2-7 many TRBV10-3 - TGTGCCATCAGTGGACAGGTCGAGCAGTACTTC CAISGQVEQYF
TRBJ2-7 many TRBV5-1 - TGCGCCAGCAGCAGGTCGACAGGCGTTAGCTCCTACGAGCAGTACTTC CASSRSTGVSSYEQYF
TRBJ1-2 - TRBV20-1 - TGCAGTGCTAGGGGCGGAGACGGCTACACCTTC CSARGGDGYTF
TRBJ2-1 many TRBV20-1 TRBD1 TGCAGTGCTAGCCGGACAGGCGTCAGGAATGAGCAGTTCTTC CSASRTGVRNEQFF
TRBJ2-1 - TRBV10-3 TRBD1 TGTGCCCTCTGCCGAGATTTGTCGGGACAGGGGGCGCGTAATGAGCAGTTCTTC CALCRDLSGQGARNEQFF
TRBJ1-1 few TRBV29-1 TRBD1 TGCAGCGCGACAGGGCTGAACACTGAAGCTTTCTTT CSATGLNTEAFF
TRBJ1-2 - TRBV20-1 - TGCAGTGCTTCGTCGGTCCTTAACTATGGCTACACCTTC CSASSVLNYGYTF
TRBJ2-3 many TRBV9 TRBD2 TGTGCCAGCAGTGACTCTCGCGGGGGGGCGGAGGGAGCAGATACGCAGTATTTT CASSDSRGGAEGADTQYF
TRBJ1-1 many TRBV27 TRBD1 TGTGCCAGCAGTTTATCTCTGGACAGGGACGCTTTCTTT CASSLSLDRDAFF
TRBJ1-2 many TRBV5-1 TRBD1 TGCGCCAGCAGCCTGGGACAGGAGATTTATGGCTACACCTTC CASSLGQEIYGYTF
TRBJ2-7 many TRBV6-1 - TGTGCCAGCAGTGCCGGGTCTCCGATACTCTACGAGCAGTACTTC CASSAGSPILYEQYF
TRBJ2-1 many TRBV20-1 TRBD2 TGCAGTGCTAGACTTATCACTAGCGGGGGTAGGGCTTACAATGAGCAGTTCTTC CSARLITSGGRAYNEQFF
TRBJ2-7 many TRBV21-1 - TGTGCCAGCAGCAAGACAGGGAGAGCCTACGAGCAGTACTTC CASSKTGRAYEQYF
TRBJ2-2 many TRBV10-3 TRBD1 TGTGCCATCAAGGGGACAGGCGAAACCGGGGAGCTGTTTTTT CAIKGTGETGELFF
TRBJ2-2 many TRBV5-1 TRBD2 TGCGCCAGCAGTACCGGGACTAGCGGCACCGGGGAGCTGTTTTTT CASSTGTSGTGELFF
TRBJ2-5 many TRBV18 - TGTGCCAGCTTTGTACTCAGGAACCAAGAGACCCAGTACTTC CASFVLRNQETQYF
TRBJ2-2 many TRBV7-2 - TGTGCCAGCGACCCGGGCTCTGATCCCGGGGAGCTGTTTTTT CASDPGSDPGELFF
TRBJ1-4 few TRBV6-5 - TGTGCCAGCAGTTACGGTTTGCAGGGACGAGAAGAAAAACTGTTTTTT CASSYGLQGREEKLFF
TRBJ1-2 many TRBV7-2 - TGTGCCAGCAGTCACAACCCAGAGAGCTATGGCTACACCTTC CASSHNPESYGYTF
TRBJ2-3 many TRBV11-2 TRBD2 TGTGCCAGCAGCCCGCTACCGAGCGGGACCGATACGCAGTATTTT CASSPLPSGTDTQYF
TRBJ1-6 many TRBV5-1 TRBD1 TGCGCCAGCAGCTTGATCGGGACAGGGTCCTCAGGTGCTAATTCACCCCTCCACTTT CASSLIGTGSSGANSPLHF
TRBJ2-1 many TRBV20-1 TRBD1 TGCAGTGCTAGGGGACAGGGGCCTTCCTACAATGAGCAGTTCTTC CSARGQGPSYNEQFF
TRBJ1-4 many TRBV5-1 - TGCGCCAGCAGCTTTCAGGACAGTAATGAAAAACTGTTTTTT CASSFQDSNEKLFF
TRBJ1-1 many TRBV14 - TGTGCCAGCAGCCCCCGGACAGACTCTGAAGCTTTCTTT CASSPRTDSEAFF
TRBJ2-7 many TRBV5-1 TRBD1 TGCGCCAGCAGCCCCGGGACAGGGTCCTACGAGCAGTACTTC CASSPGTGSYEQYF
TRBJ2-1 many TRBV10-3 - TGTGCCATCAGTGGTATTAGAAGCGACAGACAGTTCTTC CAISGIRSDRQFF
TRBJ2-7 many TRBV7-2 - TGTGCCAGCAGCTTAGGGGTGACCGAGCAGTACTTC CASSLGVTEQYF
TRBJ2-5 many TRBV20-1 TRBD2 TGCAGTGCCCACGAGGCGGGGGGGCTTCAAGAGACCCAGTACTTC CSAHEAGGLQETQYF
TRBJ2-5 many TRBV29-1 - TGCAGCGTAGACCCAGGGGCCCAAGAGACCCAGTACTTC CSVDPGAQETQYF
TRBJ2-5 - TRBV5-6 TRBD2 TGTGCCAGCAGCTTGGTAGCCGAGCGGGGGGGCTTAGAGACCCAGTACTTC CASSLVAERGGLETQYF
TRBJ2-1 many TRBV3-1 - TGTGCCAGCAGCCAAGATATGAACAATGAGCAGTTCTTC CASSQDMNNEQFF
TRBJ2-7 many TRBV7-9 - TGTGCCAGCAGCACTCCGGGGGCGTTCGAGCAGTACTTC CASSTPGAFEQYF